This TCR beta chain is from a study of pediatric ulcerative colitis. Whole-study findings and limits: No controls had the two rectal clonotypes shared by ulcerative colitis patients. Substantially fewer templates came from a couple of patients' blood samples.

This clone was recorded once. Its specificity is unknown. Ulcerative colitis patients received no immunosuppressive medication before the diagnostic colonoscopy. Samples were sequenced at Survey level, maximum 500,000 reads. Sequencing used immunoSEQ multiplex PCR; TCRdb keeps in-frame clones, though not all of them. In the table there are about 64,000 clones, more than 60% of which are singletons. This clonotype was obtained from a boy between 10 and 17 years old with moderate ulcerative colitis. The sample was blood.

The CDR3 loop reads CASSALTVAKNIQYF. The CDR3, as DNA: TGTGCCAGCAGTGCCCTTACAGTAGCCAAAAACATTCAGTACTTC. The chain has TRBV2 and TRBJ2-4; D ambiguous. V lost 4 bases, J lost 0 bases, and 10 bases lay in between. The CDR3 is 15 residues long. Germline V CDR1 and CDR2: SNHLY, FYNNEI. Full variable domain (remainder filled in from reference TRBV2 and TRBJ2-4): EPEVTQTPSHQVTQMGQEVILRCVPISNHLYFYWYRQILGQKVEFLVSFYNNEISEKSEIFDDQFSVERPDGSNFTLKIRSTKLEDSAMYFCASSALTVAKNIQYFGAGTRLSVL.